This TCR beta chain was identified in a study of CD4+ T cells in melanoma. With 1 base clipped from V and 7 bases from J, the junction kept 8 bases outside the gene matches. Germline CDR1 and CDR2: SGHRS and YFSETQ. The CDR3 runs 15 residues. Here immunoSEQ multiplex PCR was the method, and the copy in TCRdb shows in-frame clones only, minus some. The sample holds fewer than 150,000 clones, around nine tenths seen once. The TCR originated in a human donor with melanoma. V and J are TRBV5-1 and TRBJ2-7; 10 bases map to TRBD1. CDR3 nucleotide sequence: TGCGCCAGCAGCTTGACGAGACAGGGGGCGGGAGAGCAGTACTTC. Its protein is CASSLTRQGAGEQYF.